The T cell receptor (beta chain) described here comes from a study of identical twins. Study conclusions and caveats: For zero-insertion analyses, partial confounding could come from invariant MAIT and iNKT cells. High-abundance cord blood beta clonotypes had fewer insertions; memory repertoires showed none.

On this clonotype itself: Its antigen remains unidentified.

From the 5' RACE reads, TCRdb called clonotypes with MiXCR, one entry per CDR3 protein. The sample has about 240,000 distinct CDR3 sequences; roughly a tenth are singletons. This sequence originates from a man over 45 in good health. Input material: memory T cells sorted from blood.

The chain's CDR3 is CSVTRDRGREQYF. The CDR3 bases are TGCAGTGTCACCCGGGACAGGGGGCGCGAGCAGTACTTC. This sequence joins TRBV20-1 and TRBJ2-7; 12 bases line up with TRBD1. Unmatched junction bases numbered 7, after V lost 7 bases and J lost 6 bases. Germline V gene data show CDR1 as DFQATT and CDR2 as SNEGSKA (reference sequence). This CDR3 region has 13 residues.